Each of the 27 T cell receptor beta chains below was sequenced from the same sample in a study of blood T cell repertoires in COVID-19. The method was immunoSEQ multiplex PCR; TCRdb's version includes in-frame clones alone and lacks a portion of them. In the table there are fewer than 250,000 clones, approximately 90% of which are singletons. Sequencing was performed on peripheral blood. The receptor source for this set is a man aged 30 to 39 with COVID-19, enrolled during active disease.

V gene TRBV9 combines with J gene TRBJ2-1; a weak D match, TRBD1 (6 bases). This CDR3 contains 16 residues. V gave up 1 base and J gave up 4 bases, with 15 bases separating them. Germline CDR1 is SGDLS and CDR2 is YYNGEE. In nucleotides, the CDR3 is TGTGCCAGCAGCGTATTGGTACAGGGCCCTTACAATGAGCAGTTCTTC. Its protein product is CASSVLVQGPYNEQFF.

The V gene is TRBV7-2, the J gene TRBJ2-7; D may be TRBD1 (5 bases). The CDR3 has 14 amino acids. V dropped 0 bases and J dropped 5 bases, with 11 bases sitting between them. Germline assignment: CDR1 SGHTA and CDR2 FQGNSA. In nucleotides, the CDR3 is TGTGCCAGCAGCTTAGCACGACAGTCAGACGAGCAGTACTTC. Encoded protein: CASSLARQSDEQYF.

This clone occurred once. The CDR3, as DNA: TGTGCCAGCAGCTTAGCGCTAATTTCGGGACAGGGGTACGAGACCCAGTACTTC. This codes for CASSLALISGQGYETQYF. V usage is TRBV7-8 and J usage is TRBJ2-5, with 10 bases that match TRBD1. The CDR3 contains 18 residues. V trimming: 0 bases; J trimming: 5 bases; junction bases outside the gene matches: 12. Germline V gene sequence: CDR1 SGHVS, CDR2 FQNEAQ.

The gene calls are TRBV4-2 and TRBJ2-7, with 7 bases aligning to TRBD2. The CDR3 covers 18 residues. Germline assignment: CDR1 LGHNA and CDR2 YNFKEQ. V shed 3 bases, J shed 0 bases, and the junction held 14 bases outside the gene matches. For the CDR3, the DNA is TGTGCCAGCAGCCACCAAAACCCCAGCGGGATGCTCTCCTACGAGCAGTACTTC. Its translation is CASSHQNPSGMLSYEQYF.

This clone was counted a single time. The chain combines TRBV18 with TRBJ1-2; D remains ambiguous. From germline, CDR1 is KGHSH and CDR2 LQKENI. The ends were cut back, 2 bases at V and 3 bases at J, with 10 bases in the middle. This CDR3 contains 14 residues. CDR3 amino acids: CASSPGLEDYGYTF. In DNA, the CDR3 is TGTGCCAGCTCACCAGGGTTGGAGGACTATGGCTACACCTTC.

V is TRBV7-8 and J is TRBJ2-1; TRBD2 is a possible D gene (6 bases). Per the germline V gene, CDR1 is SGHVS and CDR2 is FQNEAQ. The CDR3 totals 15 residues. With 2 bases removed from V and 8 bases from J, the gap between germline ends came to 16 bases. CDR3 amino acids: CASSLLAGIRDEQFF. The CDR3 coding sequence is TGTGCCAGCAGCTTACTCGCGGGGATTAGGGATGAGCAGTTCTTC.

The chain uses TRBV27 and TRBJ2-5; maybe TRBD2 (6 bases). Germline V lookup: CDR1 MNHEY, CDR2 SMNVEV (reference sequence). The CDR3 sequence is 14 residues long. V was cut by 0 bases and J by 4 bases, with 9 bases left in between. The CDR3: CASSLSWGGETQYF. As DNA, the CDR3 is TGTGCCAGCAGTTTATCCTGGGGAGGAGAGACCCAGTACTTC.

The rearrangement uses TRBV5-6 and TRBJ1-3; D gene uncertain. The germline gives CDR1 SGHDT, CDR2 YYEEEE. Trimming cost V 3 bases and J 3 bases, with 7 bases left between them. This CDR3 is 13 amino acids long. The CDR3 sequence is CASSSLSGNTIYF. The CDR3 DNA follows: TGTGCCAGCAGCTCCCTCAGTGGAAACACCATATATTTT.

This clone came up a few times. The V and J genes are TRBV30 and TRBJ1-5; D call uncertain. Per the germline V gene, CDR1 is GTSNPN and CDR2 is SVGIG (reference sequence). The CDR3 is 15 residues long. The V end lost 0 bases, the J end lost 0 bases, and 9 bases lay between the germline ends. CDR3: CAWSVRDISNQPQHF. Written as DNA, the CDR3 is TGTGCCTGGAGTGTACGAGACATTAGCAATCAGCCCCAGCATTTT.

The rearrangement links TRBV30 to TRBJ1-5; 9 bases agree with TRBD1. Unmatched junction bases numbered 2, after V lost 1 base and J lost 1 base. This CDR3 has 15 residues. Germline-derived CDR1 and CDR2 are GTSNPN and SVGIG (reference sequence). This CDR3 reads CAWSATGGSNQPQHF. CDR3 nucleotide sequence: TGTGCCTGGAGTGCAACAGGGGGCAGCAATCAGCCCCAGCATTTT.

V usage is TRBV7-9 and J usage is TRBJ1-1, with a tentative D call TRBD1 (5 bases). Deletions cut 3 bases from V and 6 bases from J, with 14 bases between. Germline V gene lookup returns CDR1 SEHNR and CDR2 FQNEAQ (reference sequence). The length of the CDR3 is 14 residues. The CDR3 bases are TGTGCCAGCAGCTTGGGGAGGGGTAGTTCTGAAGCTTTCTTT. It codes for CASSLGRGSSEAFF.

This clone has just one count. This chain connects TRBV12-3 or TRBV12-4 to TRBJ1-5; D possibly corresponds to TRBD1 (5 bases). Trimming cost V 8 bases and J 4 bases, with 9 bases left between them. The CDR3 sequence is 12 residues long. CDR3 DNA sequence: TGTGCCAGCCTCCGGGGGAATCAGCCCCAGCATTTT. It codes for CASLRGNQPQHF.

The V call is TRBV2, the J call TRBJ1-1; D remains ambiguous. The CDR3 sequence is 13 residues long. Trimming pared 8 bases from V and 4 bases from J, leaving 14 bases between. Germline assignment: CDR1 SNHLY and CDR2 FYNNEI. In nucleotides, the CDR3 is TGTGCCAGCTACCTTGGGGAGGGCACTGAAGCTTTCTTT. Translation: CASYLGEGTEAFF.

Here the CDR3 reads CASSPPGHNYEQYF. For the CDR3, the DNA is TGTGCCAGCAGCCCTCCCGGACACAACTACGAGCAGTACTTC. The chain couples TRBV6-6 to TRBJ2-7, with a tentative D call TRBD1 (5 bases). Germline-derived CDR1 and CDR2 are MNHNY and SVGAGI (reference sequence). The V end lost 6 bases, the J end lost 3 bases, and 15 bases lay between the germline ends. The CDR3 runs 14 residues.

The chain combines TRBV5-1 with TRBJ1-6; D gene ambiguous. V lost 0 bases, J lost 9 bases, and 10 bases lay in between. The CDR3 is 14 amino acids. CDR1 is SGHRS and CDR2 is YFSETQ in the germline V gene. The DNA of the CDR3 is TGCGCCAGCAGCTTGGAATACAGCCGTTCACCCCTCCACTTT. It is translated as CASSLEYSRSPLHF.

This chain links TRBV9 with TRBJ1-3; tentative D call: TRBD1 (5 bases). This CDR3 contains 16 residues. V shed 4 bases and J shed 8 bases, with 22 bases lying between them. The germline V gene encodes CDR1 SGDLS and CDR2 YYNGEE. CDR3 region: CASSPQGRVISDTIYF. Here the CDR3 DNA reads TGTGCCAGCAGCCCCCAGGGCAGGGTAATATCGGACACCATATATTTT.

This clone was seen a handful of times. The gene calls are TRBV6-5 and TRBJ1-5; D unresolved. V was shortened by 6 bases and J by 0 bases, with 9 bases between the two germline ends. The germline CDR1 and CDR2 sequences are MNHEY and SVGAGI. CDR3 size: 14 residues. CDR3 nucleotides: TGTGCCAGCAGGAGGCAGCCTAGCAATCAGCCCCAGCATTTT. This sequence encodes CASRRQPSNQPQHF.

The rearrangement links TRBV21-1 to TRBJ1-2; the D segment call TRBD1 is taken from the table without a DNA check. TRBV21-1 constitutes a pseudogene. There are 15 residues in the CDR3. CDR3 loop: CASTARDIGNYGYTF. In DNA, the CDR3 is TGTGCCAGCACCGCCCGGGACATCGGAAACTATGGCTACACCTTC.

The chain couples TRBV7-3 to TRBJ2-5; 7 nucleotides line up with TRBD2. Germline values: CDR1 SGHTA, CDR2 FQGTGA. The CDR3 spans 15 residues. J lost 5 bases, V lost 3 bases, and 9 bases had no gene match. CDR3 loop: CASSFKGFGRETQYF. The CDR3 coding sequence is TGTGCCAGCAGCTTCAAAGGATTCGGGAGGGAGACCCAGTACTTC. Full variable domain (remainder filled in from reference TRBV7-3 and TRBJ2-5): GAGVSQTPSNKVTEKGKYVELRCDPISGHTALYWYRQSLGQGPEFLIYFQGTGAADDSGLPNDRFFAVRPEGSVSTLKIQRTERGDSAVYLCASSFKGFGRETQYFGPGTRLLVL.

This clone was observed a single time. Here the CDR3 DNA reads TGTGCCAGCAGCTATTTCGGGAGCGGGGAGACCCAGTACTTC. Protein: CASSYFGSGETQYF. V gene TRBV5-5 combines with J gene TRBJ2-5; D is perhaps TRBD2 (6 bases). V lost 3 bases to trimming and J lost 5 bases, with 14 bases between them. The CDR3 spans 14 residues. The V gene's germline CDR1 is SGHKS and CDR2 YYEKEE (reference sequence).

The CDR3 DNA is TGTGCCAGCAGACTAGACAGGGGGCAAGGCTATGGCTACACCTTC. Its protein is CASRLDRGQGYGYTF. The gene calls are TRBV6-5 and TRBJ1-2, with 10 bases lining up with TRBD1. Trimming at V came to 6 bases and at J to 4 bases, leaving 8 bases not matched to a gene. CDR3 length: 15 amino acids. CDR1 MNHEY and CDR2 SVGAGI come from the germline V gene.

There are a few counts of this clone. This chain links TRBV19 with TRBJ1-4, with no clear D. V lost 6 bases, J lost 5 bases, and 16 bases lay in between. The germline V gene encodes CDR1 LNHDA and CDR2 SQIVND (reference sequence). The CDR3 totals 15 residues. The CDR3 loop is CASRTPGASNEKLFF. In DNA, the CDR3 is TGTGCCAGTAGGACACCGGGAGCCTCCAATGAAAAACTGTTTTTT. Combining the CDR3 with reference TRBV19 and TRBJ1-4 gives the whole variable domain DGGITQSPKYLFRKEGQNVTLSCEQNLNHDAMYWYRQDPGQGLRLIYYSQIVNDFQKGDIAEGYSVSREKKESFPLTVTSAQKNPTAFYLCASRTPGASNEKLFFGSGTQLSVL.

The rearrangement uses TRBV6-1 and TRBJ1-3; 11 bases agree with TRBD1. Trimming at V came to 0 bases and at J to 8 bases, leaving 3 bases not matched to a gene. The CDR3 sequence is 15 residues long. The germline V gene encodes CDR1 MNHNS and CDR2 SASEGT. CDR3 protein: CASSEAEGQGDTIYF. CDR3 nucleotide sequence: TGTGCCAGCAGTGAAGCCGAGGGACAGGGGGACACCATATATTTT.

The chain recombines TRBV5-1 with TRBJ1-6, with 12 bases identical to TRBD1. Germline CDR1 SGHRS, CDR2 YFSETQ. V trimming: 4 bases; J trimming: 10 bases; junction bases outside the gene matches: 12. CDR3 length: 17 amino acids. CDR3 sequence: CASSTGTGGLSYSPLHF. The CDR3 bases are TGCGCCAGCAGCACTGGGACAGGGGGCCTGTCATACTCACCCCTCCACTTT.

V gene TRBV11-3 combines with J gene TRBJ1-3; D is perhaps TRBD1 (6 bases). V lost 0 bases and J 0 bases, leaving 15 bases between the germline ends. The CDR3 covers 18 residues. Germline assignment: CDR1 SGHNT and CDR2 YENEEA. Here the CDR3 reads CASSLDRMGGGSGNTIYF. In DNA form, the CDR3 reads TGTGCCAGCAGCTTAGACAGGATGGGAGGGGGCTCTGGAAACACCATATATTTT. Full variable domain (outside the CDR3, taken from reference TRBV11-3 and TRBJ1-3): EAGVVQSPRYKIIEKKQPVAFWCNPISGHNTLYWYLQNLGQGPELLIRYENEEAVDDSQLPKDRFSAERLKGVDSTLKIQPAELGDSAVYLCASSLDRMGGGSGNTIYFGEGSWLTVV.

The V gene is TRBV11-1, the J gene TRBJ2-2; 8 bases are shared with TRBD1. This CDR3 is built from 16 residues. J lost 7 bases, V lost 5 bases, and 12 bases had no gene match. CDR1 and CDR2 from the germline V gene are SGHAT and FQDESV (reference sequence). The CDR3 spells CASSPRAQGVGGELFF. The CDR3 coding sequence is TGTGCCAGCAGCCCTAGAGCACAGGGGGTCGGCGGGGAGCTGTTTTTT.

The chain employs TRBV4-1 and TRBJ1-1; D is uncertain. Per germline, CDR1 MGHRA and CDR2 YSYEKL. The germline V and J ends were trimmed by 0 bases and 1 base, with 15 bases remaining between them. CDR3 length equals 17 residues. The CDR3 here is CASSQDRGGRGNTEAFF. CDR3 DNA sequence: TGCGCCAGCAGCCAAGATCGGGGAGGGCGGGGGAACACTGAAGCTTTCTTT.